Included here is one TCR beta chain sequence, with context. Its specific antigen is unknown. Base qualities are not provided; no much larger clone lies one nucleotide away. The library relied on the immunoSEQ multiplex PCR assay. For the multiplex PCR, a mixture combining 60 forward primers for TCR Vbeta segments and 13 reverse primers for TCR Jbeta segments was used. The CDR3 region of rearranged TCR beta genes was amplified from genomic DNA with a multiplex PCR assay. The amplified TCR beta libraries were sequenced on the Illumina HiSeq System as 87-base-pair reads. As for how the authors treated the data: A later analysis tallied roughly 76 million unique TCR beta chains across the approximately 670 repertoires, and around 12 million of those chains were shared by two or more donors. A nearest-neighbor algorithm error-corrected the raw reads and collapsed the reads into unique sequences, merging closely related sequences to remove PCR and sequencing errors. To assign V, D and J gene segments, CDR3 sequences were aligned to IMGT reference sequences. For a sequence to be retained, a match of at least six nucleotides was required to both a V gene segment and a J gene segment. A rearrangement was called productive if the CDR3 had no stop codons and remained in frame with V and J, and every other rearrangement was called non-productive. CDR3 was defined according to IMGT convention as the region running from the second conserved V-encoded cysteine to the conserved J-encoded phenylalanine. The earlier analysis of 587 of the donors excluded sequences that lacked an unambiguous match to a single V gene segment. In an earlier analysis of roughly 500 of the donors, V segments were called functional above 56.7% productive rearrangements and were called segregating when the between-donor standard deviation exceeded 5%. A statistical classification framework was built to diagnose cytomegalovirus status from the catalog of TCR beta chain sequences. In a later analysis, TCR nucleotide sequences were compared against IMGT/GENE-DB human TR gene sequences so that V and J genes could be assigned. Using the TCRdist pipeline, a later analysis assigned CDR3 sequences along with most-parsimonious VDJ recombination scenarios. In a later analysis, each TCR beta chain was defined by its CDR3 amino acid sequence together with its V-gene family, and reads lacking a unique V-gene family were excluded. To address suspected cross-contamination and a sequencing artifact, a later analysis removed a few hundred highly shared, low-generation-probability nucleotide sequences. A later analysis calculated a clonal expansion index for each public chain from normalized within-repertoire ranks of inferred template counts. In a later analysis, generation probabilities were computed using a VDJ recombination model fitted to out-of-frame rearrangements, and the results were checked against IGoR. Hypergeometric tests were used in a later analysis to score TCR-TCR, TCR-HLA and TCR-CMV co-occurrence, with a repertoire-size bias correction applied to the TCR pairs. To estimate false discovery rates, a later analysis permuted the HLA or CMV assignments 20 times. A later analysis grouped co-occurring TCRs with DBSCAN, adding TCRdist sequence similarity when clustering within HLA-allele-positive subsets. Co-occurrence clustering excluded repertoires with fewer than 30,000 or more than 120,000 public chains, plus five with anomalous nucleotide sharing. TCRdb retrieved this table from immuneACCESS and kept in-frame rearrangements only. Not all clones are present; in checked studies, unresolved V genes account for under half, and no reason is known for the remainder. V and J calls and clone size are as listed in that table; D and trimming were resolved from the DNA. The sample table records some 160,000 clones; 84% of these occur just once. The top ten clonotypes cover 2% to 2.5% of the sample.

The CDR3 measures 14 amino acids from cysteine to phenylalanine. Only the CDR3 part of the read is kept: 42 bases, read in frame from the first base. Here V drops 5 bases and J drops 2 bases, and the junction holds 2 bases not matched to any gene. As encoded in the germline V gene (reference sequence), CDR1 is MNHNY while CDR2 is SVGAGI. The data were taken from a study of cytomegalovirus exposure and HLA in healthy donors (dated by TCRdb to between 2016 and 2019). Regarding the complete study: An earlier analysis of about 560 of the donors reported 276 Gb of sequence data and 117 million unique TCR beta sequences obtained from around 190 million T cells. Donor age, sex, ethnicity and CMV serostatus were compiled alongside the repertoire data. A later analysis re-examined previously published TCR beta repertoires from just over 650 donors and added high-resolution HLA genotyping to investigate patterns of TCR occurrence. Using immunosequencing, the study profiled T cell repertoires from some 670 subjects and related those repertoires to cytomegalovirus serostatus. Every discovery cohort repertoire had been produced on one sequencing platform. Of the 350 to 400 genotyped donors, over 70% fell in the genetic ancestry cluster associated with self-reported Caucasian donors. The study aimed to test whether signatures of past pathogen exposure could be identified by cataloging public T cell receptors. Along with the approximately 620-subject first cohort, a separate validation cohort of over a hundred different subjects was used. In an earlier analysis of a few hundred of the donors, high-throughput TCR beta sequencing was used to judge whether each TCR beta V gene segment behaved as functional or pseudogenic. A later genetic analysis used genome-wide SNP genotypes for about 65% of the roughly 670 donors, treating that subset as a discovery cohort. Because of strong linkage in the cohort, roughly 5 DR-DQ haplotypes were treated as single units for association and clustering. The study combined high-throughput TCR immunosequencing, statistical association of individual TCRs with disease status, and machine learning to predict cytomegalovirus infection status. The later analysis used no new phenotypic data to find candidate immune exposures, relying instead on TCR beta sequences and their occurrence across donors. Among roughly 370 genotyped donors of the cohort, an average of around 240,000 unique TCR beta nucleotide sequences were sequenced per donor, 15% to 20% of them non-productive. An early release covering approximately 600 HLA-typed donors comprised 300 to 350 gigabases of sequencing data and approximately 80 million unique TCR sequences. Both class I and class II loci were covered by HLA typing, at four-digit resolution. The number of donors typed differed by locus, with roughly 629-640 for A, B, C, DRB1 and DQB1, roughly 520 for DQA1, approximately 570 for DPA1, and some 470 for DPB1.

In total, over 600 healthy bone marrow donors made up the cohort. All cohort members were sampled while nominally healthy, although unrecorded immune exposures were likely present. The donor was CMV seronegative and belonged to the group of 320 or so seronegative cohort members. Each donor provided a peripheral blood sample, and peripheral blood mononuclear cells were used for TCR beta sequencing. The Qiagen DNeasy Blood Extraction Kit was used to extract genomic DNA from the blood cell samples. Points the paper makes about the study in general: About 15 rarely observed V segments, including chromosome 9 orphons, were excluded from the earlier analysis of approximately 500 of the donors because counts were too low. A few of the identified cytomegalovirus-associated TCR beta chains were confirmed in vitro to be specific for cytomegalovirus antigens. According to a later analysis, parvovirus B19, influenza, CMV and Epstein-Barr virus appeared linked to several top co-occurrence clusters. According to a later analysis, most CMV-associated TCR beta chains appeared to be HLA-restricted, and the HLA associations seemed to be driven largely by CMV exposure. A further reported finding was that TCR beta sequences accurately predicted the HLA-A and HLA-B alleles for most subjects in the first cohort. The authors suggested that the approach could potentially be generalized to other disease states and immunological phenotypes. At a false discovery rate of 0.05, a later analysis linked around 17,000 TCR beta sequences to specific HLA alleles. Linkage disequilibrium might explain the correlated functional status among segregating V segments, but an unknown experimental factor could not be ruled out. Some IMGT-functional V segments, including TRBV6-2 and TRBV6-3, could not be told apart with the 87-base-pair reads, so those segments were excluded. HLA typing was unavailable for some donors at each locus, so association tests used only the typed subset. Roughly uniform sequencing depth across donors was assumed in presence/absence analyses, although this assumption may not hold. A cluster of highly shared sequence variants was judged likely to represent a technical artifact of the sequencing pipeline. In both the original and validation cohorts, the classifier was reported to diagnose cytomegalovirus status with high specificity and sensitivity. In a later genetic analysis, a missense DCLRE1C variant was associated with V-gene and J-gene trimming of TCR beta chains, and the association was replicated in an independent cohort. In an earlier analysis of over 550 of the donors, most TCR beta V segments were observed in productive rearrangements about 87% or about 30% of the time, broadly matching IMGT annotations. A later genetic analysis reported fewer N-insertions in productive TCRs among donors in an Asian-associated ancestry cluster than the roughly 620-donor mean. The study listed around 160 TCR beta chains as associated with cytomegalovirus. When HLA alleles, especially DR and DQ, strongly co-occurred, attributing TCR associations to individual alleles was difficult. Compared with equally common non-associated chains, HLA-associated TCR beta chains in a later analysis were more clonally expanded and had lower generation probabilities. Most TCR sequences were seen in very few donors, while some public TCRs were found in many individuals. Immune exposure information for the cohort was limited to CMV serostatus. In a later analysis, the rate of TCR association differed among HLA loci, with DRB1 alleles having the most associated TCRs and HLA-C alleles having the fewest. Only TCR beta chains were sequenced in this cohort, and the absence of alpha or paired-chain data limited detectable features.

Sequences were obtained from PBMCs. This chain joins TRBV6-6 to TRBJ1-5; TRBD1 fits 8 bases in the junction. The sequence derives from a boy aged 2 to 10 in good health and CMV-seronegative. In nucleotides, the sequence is TGTGCCAGCAGTGGGACAGGAGGCAATCAGCCCCAGCATTTT. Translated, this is CASSGTGGNQPQHF.